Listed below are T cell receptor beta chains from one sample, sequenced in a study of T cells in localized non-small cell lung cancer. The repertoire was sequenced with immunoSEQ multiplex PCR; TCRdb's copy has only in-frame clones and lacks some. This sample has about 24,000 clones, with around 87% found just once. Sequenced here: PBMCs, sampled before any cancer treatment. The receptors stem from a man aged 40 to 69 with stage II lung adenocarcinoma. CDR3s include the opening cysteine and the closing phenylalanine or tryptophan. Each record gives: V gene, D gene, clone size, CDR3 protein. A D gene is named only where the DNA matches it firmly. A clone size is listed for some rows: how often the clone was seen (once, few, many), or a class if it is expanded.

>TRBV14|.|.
CASSLGVQPQHF
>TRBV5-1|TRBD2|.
CASSFGTSGSYNEQFF
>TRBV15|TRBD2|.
CATSRARLAGVTDTQYF
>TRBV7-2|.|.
CASSLGQDNGYTF
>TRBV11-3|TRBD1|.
CASSEQGGGSEQYF
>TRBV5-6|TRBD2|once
CASSLGLAGVQETQYF
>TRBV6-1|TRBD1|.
CASSDGVGTGEGYTF
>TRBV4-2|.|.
CASSQGFSTSYEQYF
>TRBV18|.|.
CASSPETAGNTIYF
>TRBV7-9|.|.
CASNVGSSPLHF
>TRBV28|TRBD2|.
CASSSPGSGGAYEQYF
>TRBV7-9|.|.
CASSLQGVNEQFF
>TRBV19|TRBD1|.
CARQHTGGCHGELFF
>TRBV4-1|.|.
CASSQDWRGKPQHF
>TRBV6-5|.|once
CASRQGGSRAETQYF
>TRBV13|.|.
CANSPGTSKNIQYF
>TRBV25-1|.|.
CASSLGYEQYF
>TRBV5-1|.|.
CASASWGDTEAFF
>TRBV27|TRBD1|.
CASSAGPTGANNSPLHF
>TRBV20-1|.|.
CSARDIGKLFF
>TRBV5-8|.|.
CASSFGSGSNQPQHF
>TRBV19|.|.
CASSPQPASRGSYEQYF
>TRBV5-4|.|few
CASSPGDTEAFF
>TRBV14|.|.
CASSQDLRGNTIYF
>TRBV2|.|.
CASSDRPNYGYTF
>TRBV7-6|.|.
CASSESGTYNEQFF
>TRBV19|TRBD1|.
CASSLTGGFSPLHF
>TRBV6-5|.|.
CASSRSRGQETQYF
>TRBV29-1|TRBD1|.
CSVPTGGETQYF
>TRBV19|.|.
CASSRLKTGGGYGYTF
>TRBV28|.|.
CASGGDPTNEKLFF
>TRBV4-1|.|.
CASSQEGAEQYF
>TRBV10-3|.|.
CAISPSLVTDTQYF
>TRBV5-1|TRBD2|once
CASSPLTSGGGLGLEQYF
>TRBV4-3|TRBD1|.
CASSQTGVSGSPLHF
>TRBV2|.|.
CASKLGDSNEQFF
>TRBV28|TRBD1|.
CASSSRQGRFSGNTIYF
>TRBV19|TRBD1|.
CASSIQQTGYTGELFF
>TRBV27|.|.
CASSLRIRAYQETQYF
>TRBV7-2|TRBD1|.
CASSGTGTGETQYF
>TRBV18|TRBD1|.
CASSPQGQGEAFF